The clone carrying this T cell receptor (beta chain) was seen more than once but under ten times. The antigen remains unidentified. Per the germline V gene, CDR1 is SGHTA and CDR2 is FQGNSA. V lost 0 bases to trimming and J lost 4 bases, with 6 bases between them. This CDR3 has 13 amino acids. The data stem from a study of shared clonotypes between healthy human individuals. Study in general: Three CD4 naive, three CD4 memory, two CD8 naive and one CD8 memory plate were used per donor.

Only in-frame clones appear in the TCRdb table, and some are missing; sequencing was by immunoSEQ multiplex PCR. Here the sample spans 200,000 to 250,000 clones, 60% to 80% being singletons. General study points: Naive subsets generally had larger estimated richness than memory subsets. Expectations were that clonotype sharing among donors would be affected by sequencing depth. In a handful of donors, about 5% of naive CD4 clonotypes appeared in common.

Sequenced: memory CD4+ T cells sorted from blood. The subset denotes: CD45RA-negative fraction. The source is a man between 25 and 39 years old in good health. This rearrangement joins TRBV7-2 to TRBJ1-2; no clear D. The CDR3 is CASSLAGSYGYTF. The CDR3 DNA reads as TGTGCCAGCAGCTTAGCGGGCAGCTATGGCTACACCTTC. The full variable domain, completed using reference TRBV7-2 and TRBJ1-2, is GAGVSQSPSNKVTEKGKDVELRCDPISGHTALYWYRQSLGQGLEFLIYFQGNSAPDKSGLPSDRFSAERTGGSVSTLTIQRTQQEDSAVYLCASSLAGSYGYTFGSGTRLTVV.